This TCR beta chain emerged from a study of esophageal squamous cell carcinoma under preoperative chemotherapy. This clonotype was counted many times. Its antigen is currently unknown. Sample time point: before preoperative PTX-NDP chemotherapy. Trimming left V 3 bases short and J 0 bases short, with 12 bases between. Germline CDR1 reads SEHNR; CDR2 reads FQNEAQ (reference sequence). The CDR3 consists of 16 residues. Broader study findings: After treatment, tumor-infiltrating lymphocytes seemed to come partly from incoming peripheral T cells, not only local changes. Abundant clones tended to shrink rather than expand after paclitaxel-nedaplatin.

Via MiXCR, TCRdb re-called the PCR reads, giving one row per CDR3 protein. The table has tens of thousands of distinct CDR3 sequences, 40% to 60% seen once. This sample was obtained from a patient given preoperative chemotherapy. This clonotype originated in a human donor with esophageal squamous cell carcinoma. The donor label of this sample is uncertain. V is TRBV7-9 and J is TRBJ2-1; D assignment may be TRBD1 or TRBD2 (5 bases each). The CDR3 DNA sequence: TGTGCCAGCAGCTTTGGGGGAACTAGCTCCTACAATGAGCAGTTCTTC. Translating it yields CASSFGGTSSYNEQFF.